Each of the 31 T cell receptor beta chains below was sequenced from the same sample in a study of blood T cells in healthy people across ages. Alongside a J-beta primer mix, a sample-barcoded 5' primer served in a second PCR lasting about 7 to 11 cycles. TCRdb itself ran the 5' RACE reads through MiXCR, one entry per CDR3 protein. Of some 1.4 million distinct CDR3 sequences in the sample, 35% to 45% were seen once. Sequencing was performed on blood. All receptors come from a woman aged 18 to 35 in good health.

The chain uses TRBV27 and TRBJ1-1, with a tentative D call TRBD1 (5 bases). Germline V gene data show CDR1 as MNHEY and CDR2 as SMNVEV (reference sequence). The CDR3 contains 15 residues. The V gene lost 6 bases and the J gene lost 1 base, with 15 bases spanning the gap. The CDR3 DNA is TGTGCCAGCAGCCCCGACCTCGGGGCGAACACTGAAGCTTTCTTT. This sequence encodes CASSPDLGANTEAFF.

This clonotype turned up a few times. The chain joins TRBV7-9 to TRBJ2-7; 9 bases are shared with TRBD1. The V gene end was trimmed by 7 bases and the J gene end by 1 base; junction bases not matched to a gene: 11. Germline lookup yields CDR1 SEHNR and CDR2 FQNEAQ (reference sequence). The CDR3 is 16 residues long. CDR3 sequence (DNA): TGTGCCAGCACTTCAACAGGGGGCGCAATGTCCTACGAGCAGTACTTC. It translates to CASTSTGGAMSYEQYF.

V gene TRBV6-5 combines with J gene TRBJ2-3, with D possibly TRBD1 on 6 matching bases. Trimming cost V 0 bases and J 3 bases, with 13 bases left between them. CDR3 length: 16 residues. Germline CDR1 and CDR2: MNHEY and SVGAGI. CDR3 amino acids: CASSYSSGVGTDTQYF. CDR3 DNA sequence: TGTGCCAGCAGTTACTCGTCAGGGGTAGGAACAGATACGCAGTATTTT.

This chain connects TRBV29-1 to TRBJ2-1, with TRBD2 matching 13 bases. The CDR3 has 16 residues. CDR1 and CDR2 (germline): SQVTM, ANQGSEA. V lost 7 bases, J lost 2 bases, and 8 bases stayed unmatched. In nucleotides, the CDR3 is TGCAGCGCTGAGGGGACTAGCGGGGTCCCCTACAATGAGCAGTTCTTC. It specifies CSAEGTSGVPYNEQFF.

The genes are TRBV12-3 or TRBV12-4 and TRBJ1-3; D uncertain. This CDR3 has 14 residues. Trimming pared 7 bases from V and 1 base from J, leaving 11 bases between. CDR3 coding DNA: TGTGCCAGCACCCCGATACCGTCTGGAAACACCATATATTTT. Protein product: CASTPIPSGNTIYF.

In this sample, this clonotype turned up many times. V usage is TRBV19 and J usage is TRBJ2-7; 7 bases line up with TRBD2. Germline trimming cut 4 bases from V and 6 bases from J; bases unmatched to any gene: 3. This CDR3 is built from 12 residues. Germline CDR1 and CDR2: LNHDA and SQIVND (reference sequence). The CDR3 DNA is TGTGCCAGTAGTACGGGGGGTTTCGAGCAGTACTTC. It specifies CASSTGGFEQYF. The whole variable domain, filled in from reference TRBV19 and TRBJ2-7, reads DGGITQSPKYLFRKEGQNVTLSCEQNLNHDAMYWYRQDPGQGLRLIYYSQIVNDFQKGDIAEGYSVSREKKESFPLTVTSAQKNPTAFYLCASSTGGFEQYFGPGTRLTVT.

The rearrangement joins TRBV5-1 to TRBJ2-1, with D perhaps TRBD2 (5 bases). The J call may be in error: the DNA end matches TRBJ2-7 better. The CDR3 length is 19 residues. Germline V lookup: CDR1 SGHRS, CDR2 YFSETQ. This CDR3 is CASSPPLEEGSSSYNEQYF. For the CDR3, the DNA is TGCGCCAGCAGCCCTCCCCTGGAAGAAGGGTCTAGCTCCTACAATGAGCAGTACTTC.

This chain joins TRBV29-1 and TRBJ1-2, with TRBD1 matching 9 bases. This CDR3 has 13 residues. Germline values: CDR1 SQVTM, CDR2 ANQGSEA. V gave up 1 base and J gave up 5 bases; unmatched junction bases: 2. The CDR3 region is CSVEVGQGYGYTF. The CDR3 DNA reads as TGCAGCGTTGAAGTGGGACAGGGTTATGGCTACACCTTC.

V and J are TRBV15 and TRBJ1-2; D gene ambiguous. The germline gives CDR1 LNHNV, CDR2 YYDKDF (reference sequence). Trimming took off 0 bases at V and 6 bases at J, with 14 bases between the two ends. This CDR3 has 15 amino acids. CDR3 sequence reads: CATSRDQVVVDGYTF. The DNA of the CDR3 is TGTGCCACCAGCAGAGATCAGGTCGTGGTTGATGGCTACACCTTC. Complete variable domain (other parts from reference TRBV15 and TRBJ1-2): DAMVIQNPRYQVTQFGKPVTLSCSQTLNHNVMYWYQQKSSQAPKLLFHYYDKDFNNEADTPDNFQSRRPNTSFCFLDIRSPGLGDTAMYLCATSRDQVVVDGYTFGSGTRLTVV.

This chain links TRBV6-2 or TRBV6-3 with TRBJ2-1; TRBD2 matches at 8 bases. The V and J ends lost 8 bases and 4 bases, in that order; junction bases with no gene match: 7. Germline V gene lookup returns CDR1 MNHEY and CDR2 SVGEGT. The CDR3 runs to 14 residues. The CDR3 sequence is CASALAGKYNEQFF. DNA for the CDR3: TGTGCCAGCGCCTTAGCGGGAAAGTACAATGAGCAGTTCTTC.

CDR3 sequence reads: CATERSQRTDTQYF. The CDR3, as DNA: TGTGCCACCGAGCGAAGTCAGAGGACAGATACGCAGTATTTT. The V call is TRBV10-3, the J call TRBJ2-3; D is ambiguous. Trimming left V 10 bases short and J 3 bases short, with 17 bases between. The CDR3 runs to 14 residues. CDR1 and CDR2 (germline): ENHRY, SYGVKD.

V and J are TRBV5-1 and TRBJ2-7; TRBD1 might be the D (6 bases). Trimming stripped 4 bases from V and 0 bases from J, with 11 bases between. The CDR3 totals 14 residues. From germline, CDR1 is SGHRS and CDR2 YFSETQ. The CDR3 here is CASSLTGFSYEQYF. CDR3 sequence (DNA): TGCGCCAGCAGCCTGACAGGATTCTCCTACGAGCAGTACTTC. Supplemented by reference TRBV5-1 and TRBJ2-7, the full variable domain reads KAGVTQTPRYLIKTRGQQVTLSCSPISGHRSVSWYQQTPGQGLQFLFEYFSETQRNKGNFPGRFSGRQFSNSRSEMNVSTLELGDSALYLCASSLTGFSYEQYFGPGTRLTVT.

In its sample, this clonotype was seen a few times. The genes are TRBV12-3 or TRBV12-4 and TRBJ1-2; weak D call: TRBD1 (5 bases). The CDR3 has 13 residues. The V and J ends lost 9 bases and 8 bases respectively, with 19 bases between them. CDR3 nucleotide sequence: TGTGCCAGTTGGGGCGGCGTCCTAGTGGGCTACACCTTC. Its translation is CASWGGVLVGYTF.

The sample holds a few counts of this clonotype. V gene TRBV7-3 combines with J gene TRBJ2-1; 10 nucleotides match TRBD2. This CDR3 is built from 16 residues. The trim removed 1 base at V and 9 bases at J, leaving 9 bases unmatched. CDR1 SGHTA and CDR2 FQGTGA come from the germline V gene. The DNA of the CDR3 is TGTGCCAGCAGCTTAAATCTAGCGGGGGCCTCGGGTGAGCAGTTCTTC. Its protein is CASSLNLAGASGEQFF.

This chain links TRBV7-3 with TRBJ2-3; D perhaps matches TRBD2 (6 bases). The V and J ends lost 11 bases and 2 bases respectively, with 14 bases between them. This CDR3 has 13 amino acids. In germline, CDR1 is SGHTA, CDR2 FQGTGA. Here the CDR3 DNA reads TGTGCCTGCGCGGCGGGGTCCACAGATACGCAGTATTTT. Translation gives CACAAGSTDTQYF.

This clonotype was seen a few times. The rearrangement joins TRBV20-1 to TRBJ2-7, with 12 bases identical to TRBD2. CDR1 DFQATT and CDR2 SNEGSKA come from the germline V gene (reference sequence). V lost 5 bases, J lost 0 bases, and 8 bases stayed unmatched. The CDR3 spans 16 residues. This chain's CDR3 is CSAQSGLAGLSYEQYF. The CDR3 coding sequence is TGCAGTGCTCAGTCGGGACTAGCGGGCCTCTCCTACGAGCAGTACTTC.

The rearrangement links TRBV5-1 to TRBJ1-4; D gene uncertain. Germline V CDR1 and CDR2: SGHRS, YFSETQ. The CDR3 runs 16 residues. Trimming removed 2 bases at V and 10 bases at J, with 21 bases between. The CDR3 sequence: CASSFKQTREDGKLFF. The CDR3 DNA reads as TGCGCCAGCAGCTTCAAACAGACGCGGGAGGATGGAAAACTGTTTTTT.

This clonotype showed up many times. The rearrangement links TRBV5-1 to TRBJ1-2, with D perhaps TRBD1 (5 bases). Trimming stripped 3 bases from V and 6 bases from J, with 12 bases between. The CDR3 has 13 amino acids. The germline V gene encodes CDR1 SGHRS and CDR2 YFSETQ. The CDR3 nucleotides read TGCGCCAGCAGCTCCGGGACCCTTGATGGCTACACCTTC. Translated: CASSSGTLDGYTF. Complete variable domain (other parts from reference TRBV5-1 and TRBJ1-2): KAGVTQTPRYLIKTRGQQVTLSCSPISGHRSVSWYQQTPGQGLQFLFEYFSETQRNKGNFPGRFSGRQFSNSRSEMNVSTLELGDSALYLCASSSGTLDGYTFGSGTRLTVV.

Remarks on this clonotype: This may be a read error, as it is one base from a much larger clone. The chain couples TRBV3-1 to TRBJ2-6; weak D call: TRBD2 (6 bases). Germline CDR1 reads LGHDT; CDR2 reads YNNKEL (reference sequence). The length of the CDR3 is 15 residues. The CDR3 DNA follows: TGTGCCTGCAGCCGAGGAGGGCCTGGGGCCAACGTCCTGACTTTC. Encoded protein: CACSRGGPGANVLTF.

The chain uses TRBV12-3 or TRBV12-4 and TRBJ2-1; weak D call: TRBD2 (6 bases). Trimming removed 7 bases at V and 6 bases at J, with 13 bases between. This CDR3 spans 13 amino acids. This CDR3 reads CASNAGLFNEQFF. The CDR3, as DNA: TGTGCCAGCAATGCGGGACTTTTCAATGAGCAGTTCTTC.

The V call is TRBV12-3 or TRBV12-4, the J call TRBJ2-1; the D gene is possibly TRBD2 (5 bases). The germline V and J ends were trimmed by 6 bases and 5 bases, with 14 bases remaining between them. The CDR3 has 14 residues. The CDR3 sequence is CASSLGELDNEQFF. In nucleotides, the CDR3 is TGTGCCAGCAGCCTCGGGGAACTTGACAATGAGCAGTTCTTC.

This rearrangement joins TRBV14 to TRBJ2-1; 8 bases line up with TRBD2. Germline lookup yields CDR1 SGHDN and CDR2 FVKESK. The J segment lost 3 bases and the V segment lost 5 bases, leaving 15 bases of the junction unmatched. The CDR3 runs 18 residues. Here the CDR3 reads CASSGRVFTSGIYNEQFF. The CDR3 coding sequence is TGTGCCAGCAGCGGCAGGGTGTTCACTAGCGGAATCTACAATGAGCAGTTCTTC.

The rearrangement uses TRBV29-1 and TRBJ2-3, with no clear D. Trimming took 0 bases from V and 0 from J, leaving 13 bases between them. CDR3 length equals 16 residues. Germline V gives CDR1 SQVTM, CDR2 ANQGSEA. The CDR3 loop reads CSVEDIWRKSTDTQYF. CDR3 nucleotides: TGCAGCGTTGAAGATATATGGCGGAAAAGCACAGATACGCAGTATTTT.

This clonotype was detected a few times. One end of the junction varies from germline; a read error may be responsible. As DNA, the CDR3 is TGTGCCAGCAGCTTATCGCTAGCGGGGTACAATGAGCAGTACTTC. Amino acid sequence: CASSLSLAGYNEQYF. The chain links TRBV5-1 to TRBJ2-5; 9 positions agree with TRBD2. This CDR3 is 15 amino acids long. Germline CDR1 reads SGHRS; CDR2 reads YFSETQ. The variable domain in full, completed from reference TRBV5-1 and TRBJ2-5, reads KAGVTQTPRYLIKTRGQQVTLSCSPISGHRSVSWYQQTPGQGLQFLFEYFSETQRNKGNFPGRFSGRQFSNSRSEMNVSTLELGDSALYLCASSLSLAGYNEQYFGPGTRLLVL.

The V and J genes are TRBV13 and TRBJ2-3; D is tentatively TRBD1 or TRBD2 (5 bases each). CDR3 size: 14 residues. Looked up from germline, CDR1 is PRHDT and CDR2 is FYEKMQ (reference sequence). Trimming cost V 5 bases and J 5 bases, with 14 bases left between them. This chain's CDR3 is CASSGAGKRDTQYF. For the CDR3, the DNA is TGTGCCAGCAGCGGGGCCGGGAAGCGAGATACGCAGTATTTT.

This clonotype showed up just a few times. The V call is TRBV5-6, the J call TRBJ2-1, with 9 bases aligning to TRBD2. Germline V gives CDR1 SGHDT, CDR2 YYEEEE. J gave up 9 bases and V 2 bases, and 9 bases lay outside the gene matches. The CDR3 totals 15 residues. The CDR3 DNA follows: TGTGCCAGCAGCTTAGGCGGGAGGGCCCTCGGTGAGCAGTTCTTC. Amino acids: CASSLGGRALGEQFF.

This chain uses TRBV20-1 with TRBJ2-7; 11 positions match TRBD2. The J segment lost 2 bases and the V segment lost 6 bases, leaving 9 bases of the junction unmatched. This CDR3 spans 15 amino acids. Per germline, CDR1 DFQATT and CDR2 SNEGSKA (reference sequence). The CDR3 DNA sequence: TGCAGTGCCACCACTCCTAGCGGGGGGACCTACGAGCAGTACTTC. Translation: CSATTPSGGTYEQYF.

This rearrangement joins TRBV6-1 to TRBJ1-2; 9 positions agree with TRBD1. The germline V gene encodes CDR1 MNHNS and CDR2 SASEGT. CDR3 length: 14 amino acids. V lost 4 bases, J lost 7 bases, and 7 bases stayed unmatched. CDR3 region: CASSVPQGAGGYTF. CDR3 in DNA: TGTGCCAGCAGTGTCCCACAGGGGGCGGGTGGCTACACCTTC.

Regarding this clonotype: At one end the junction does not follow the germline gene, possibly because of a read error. The CDR3: CAGSPSDTFPWYGYTF. The CDR3, as DNA: TGTGCCGGCTCACCGAGCGACACCTTCCCCTGGTATGGCTACACCTTC. The rearrangement links TRBV18 to TRBJ1-2; no firm D call. CDR1 is KGHSH, CDR2 LQKENI, per germline. This CDR3 comprises 16 residues.

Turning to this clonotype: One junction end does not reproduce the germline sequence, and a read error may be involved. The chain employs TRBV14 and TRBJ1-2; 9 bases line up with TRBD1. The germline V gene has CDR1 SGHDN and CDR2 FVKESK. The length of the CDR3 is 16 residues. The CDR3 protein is CASSQDPGQGLYGYIF. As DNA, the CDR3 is TGTGCCAGCAGCCAGGACCCGGGACAGGGCCTTTATGGCTACATCTTC.

Here the CDR3 DNA reads TGCAGCGTCCAGAATCCGACAGGGTCCCAGCATTTT. Amino acid sequence: CSVQNPTGSQHF. V gene TRBV29-1 combines with J gene TRBJ1-5, with TRBD1 matching over 7 bases. This CDR3 is built from 12 residues. Losses at the gene ends were 6 bases for V and 11 bases for J; bases not matched to a gene: 10. The germline gives CDR1 SQVTM, CDR2 ANQGSEA.